A selection of T cell receptor beta chains follows, all from one sample in a study of regulatory T cells in long-lasting Graves disease. TCRdb re-called the multiplex PCR reads through MiXCR, storing one row per CDR3 protein. Counted here are 300,000 to 350,000 distinct CDR3 sequences, about 18% occurring once; the ten biggest clones make up roughly 27%. Here the sequenced sample was peripheral blood mononuclear cells (PBMCs), taken when the disease was refractory, from a patient treated with antithyroid drugs. These TCRs come from a female donor with Graves disease. Each CDR3 is given with its conserved first and last residue. A D gene is named only where the DNA matches it firmly. Clone size is stated in some rows and not others, as once, few, many or a class when expanded.

>TRBV5-1|TRBJ1-2|-|few
TGCGCCTTGGGGAGGGCAGTTCACTATGGCTACACCTTC
CALGRAVHYGYTF
>TRBV2|TRBJ1-1|TRBD1|many
TGTGCCAGCAGTGGAGGACAGGACGAAGCTTTCTTT
CASSGGQDEAFF
>TRBV6-1|TRBJ1-5|-|-
TGTGCCAGCAGTGAATTAGATAGCAATCAGCCCCAGCATTTT
CASSELDSNQPQHF
>TRBV3-1|TRBJ2-4|-|-
TGTGCCAGCAGTACACTAGCAGCGGCCAAAAACATTCAGTACTTC
CASSTLAAAKNIQYF
>TRBV5-1|TRBJ1-2|-|few
TGCGCCAGCAGCTTGGGGAGGTTTCGGGGCTACACCTTC
CASSLGRFRGYTF
>TRBV29-1|TRBJ2-1|-|once
TGCAGCGTGGGACTTGGGAATGAGCAGTTCTTC
CSVGLGNEQFF
>TRBV28|TRBJ2-7|TRBD1|many
TGTGCCAGCAGTTTATCCAGTTTTTACGCAATTTTACGCGGACAGGACCTATACGAGCAGTACTTC
CASSLSSFYAILRGQDLYEQYF
>TRBV30|TRBJ1-2|TRBD1|many
TGTGCCTGGAGACAGGGGAACAGCTATGGCTACACCTTC
CAWRQGNSYGYTF
>TRBV28|TRBJ2-5|-|many
TGTGCCAGCAGAGATCGGGCAGAAGAGACCCAGTACTTC
CASRDRAEETQYF
>TRBV12-3/TRBV12-4|TRBJ1-6|-|many
TGTGCCAGCAGTTTCAGTCAGGCAAATTCACCCCTCCACTTT
CASSFSQANSPLHF
>TRBV12-3/TRBV12-4|TRBJ2-5|-|many
TGTGCCAGCGGAGAGGGGTTGGGGACCCAGTACTTC
CASGEGLGTQYF
>TRBV27|TRBJ2-7|TRBD2|few
TGTGCCAGCAGTCGGGGGGAGGTTCGATTCTACGAGCAGTACTTC
CASSRGEVRFYEQYF
>TRBV12-3/TRBV12-4|TRBJ2-1|-|-
TGTGCCAGCAGTTTAGCGAGGGGAGGGGGGGGGACGCCTACAGGACAGTTCTTC
CASSLARGGGGTPTGQFF
>TRBV12-3/TRBV12-4|TRBJ1-1|-|many
TGTGCCAGCACCTACGGGCTGGGGCAGATTGAAGCTTTCTTT
CASTYGLGQIEAFF
>TRBV7-2|TRBJ1-2|-|-
TGTGCCAGCAGCCGCGGGGGGGCGCTCTATGGCTACACCTTC
CASSRGGALYGYTF
>TRBV5-1|TRBJ2-7|TRBD1|few
TGCGCCAGCAGCCCGGGGACAGAGGACTACGAGCAGTACTTC
CASSPGTEDYEQYF
>TRBV24-1|TRBJ2-5|-|many
TGTGCCACCAGTGACTCCGGGACACTTAAAGAGACCCAGTACTTC
CATSDSGTLKETQYF
>TRBV28|TRBJ1-5|-|few
TGTGCCAGCATGGAGTGGGCGGGGCCCCAGCATTTT
CASMEWAGPQHF
>TRBV18|TRBJ2-7|TRBD1|-
TGTGCCAGCTCACCCCAGGGGGACCCTTCCTACGAGCAGTACTTC
CASSPQGDPSYEQYF
>TRBV11-2|TRBJ2-2|TRBD1|-
TGTGCCAGCAGCCCTAGGGGGCCGGCCGGGGAGCTGTTTTTT
CASSPRGPAGELFF
>TRBV19|TRBJ1-1|-|-
TGTGCCAGTAGTAATCGAGAGGCTCGGAACACTGAAGCTTTCTTT
CASSNREARNTEAFF
>TRBV28|TRBJ2-2|TRBD2|few
TGTGCCAGCCTGGGACTAGCGAACACCGGGGAGCTGTTTTTT
CASLGLANTGELFF
>TRBV7-6|TRBJ2-7|-|many
TGTGCCAGCAGCATAAACCCGGGACAAGAATACGAGCAGTACTTC
CASSINPGQEYEQYF
>TRBV27|TRBJ1-1|-|many
TGTGCCAGCAGACAATCGGCAGGGGCGCGGGGCACTGAAGCTTTCTTT
CASRQSAGARGTEAFF
>TRBV30|TRBJ2-5|-|-
TGTGCCTGGAGTTTGTTAGGTGGCCAAGAGACCCAGTACTTC
CAWSLLGGQETQYF
>TRBV28|TRBJ1-4|TRBD1|many
TGTGCCACCGGACAGGTGGTAAAGGAAAAACTGTTTTTT
CATGQVVKEKLFF
>TRBV12-3/TRBV12-4|TRBJ2-3|-|-
TGTGCCAGCAGTTCTCGAGGGGGAGTAGATACGCAGTATTTT
CASSSRGGVDTQYF
>TRBV12-5|TRBJ1-2|-|-
TGTGCTAGTGGTTCAGGGGTGAGAGGCTACACCTTC
CASGSGVRGYTF
>TRBV19|TRBJ1-5|TRBD1|few
TGTGCCAGTAGTTACCAGGGGGGCAATCAGCCCCAGCATTTT
CASSYQGGNQPQHF
>TRBV20-1|TRBJ2-5|TRBD2|many
TGCAGTGCTAGAGACTTTTCAGCGGGAAACCAAGAGACCCAGTACTTC
CSARDFSAGNQETQYF
>TRBV28|TRBJ1-4|-|many
TGTGCCAGCAGTTTGAGGATACGAGAAAAACTGTTTTTT
CASSLRIREKLFF
>TRBV28|TRBJ2-7|TRBD2|-
TGTGCCAGCACCCCTTATGGGGCTAGCGGGAGGTACGAGCAGTACTTC
CASTPYGASGRYEQYF
>TRBV27|TRBJ2-7|TRBD1|many
TGTGCCAGCAGTTTGACAGGGCGCCCCTACGAGCAGTACTTC
CASSLTGRPYEQYF
>TRBV6-2/TRBV6-3|TRBJ1-2|-|few
TGTGCCAGCAGTTACTCGTCTTGGTTTTTGGAAAACTATGGCTACACCTTC
CASSYSSWFLENYGYTF
>TRBV5-1|TRBJ1-4|TRBD1|few
TGCGCCAGCAGCTTTGACAGGGGTGACGATAATGAAAAACTGTTTTTT
CASSFDRGDDNEKLFF
>TRBV6-5|TRBJ1-3|TRBD1|-
TGTGCCAGCAGTTATTCCGGGACAGGGGGAAACACCATATATTTT
CASSYSGTGGNTIYF